The 26 T cell receptor beta chains below come from one sample, sequenced in a study of T cell responses to AZD1222 COVID-19 vaccine (dated by TCRdb to about 2021). Sample time point, as interpreted from the label and publication: about 28 days (+/-7) after the second vaccine dose. The method was the immunoSEQ multiplex PCR assay. TCRdb obtained this table from immuneACCESS and retained in-frame rearrangements with V and J assigned. These tables miss some clones; where compared with another copy, unresolved V genes account for less than half of the shortfall, and the remainder is unexplained. This sample lists about 140,000 clones; 80% to 95% were detected once. The ten largest clones add up to around 3.5% of the sample. The specimen was peripheral blood, collected 28 days after the second AZD1222 dose. These TCRs come from an adult who received the AZD1222 COVID-19 vaccine.

The rearrangement uses TRBV28 and TRBJ2-7, with D perhaps matching TRBD2 (6 bases). V lost 7 bases, J lost 6 bases, and 13 bases lay in between. The CDR3 has 12 residues. The germline CDR1 and CDR2 sequences are MDHEN and SYDVKM. Here the CDR3 reads CASMTGAGEQYF. The CDR3, as DNA: TGTGCCAGCATGACGGGAGCGGGCGAGCAGTACTTC.

V and J are TRBV5-1 and TRBJ2-2; the match to TRBD2 covers 7 bases. Germline V gene data show CDR1 as SGHRS and CDR2 as YFSETQ. CDR3 length: 17 amino acids. The V gene end was trimmed by 0 bases and the J gene end by 7 bases; junction bases not matched to a gene: 12. For the CDR3, the DNA is TGCGCCAGCAGCTTGGAGGCACGGGAGGTAGCCGGCGGGGAGCTGTTTTTT. This codes for CASSLEAREVAGGELFF. The full variable domain, its missing parts supplied by reference TRBV5-1 and TRBJ2-2, is KAGVTQTPRYLIKTRGQQVTLSCSPISGHRSVSWYQQTPGQGLQFLFEYFSETQRNKGNFPGRFSGRQFSNSRSEMNVSTLELGDSALYLCASSLEAREVAGGELFFGEGSRLTVL.

The V gene is TRBV6-6, the J gene TRBJ1-6; no clear D gene. CDR1 is MNHNY and CDR2 is SVGAGI in the germline V gene (reference sequence). The V end lost 2 bases, the J end lost 7 bases, and 12 bases lay between the germline ends. This CDR3 has 15 amino acids. The CDR3: CASSYRELLNSPLHF. The CDR3, as DNA: TGTGCCAGCAGTTACAGAGAGCTGTTAAATTCACCCCTCCACTTT.

CDR3 protein: CASRPGQGVGQPQHF. DNA of the CDR3: TGTGCCAGTAGGCCAGGACAGGGAGTGGGTCAGCCCCAGCATTTT. The chain has TRBV19 and TRBJ1-5; 8 bases align to TRBD1. The trim removed 6 bases at V and 6 bases at J, leaving 10 bases unmatched. Germline V gene sequence: CDR1 LNHDA, CDR2 SQIVND (reference sequence). This CDR3 has 15 amino acids.

The chain uses TRBV6-1 and TRBJ1-5; D call uncertain. V was trimmed by 4 bases and J by 2 bases, leaving 15 bases between them. The CDR3 runs 16 residues. Germline V CDR1 and CDR2: MNHNS, SASEGT. The CDR3 loop is CASSANSGSGNQPQHF. The CDR3 DNA reads TGTGCCAGCAGTGCCAACAGTGGTTCCGGCAATCAGCCCCAGCATTTT.

V and J are TRBV3-1 (or the pseudogene TRBV3-2) and TRBJ1-2, with 7 bases aligning to TRBD1. V was clipped by 0 bases and J by 3 bases; unmatched bases: 7. The germline gives CDR1 LGHDT, CDR2 YNNKEL (reference sequence). The CDR3 has 16 residues. The CDR3 region is CASSQDLGRGYYGYTF. CDR3 in DNA: TGTGCCAGCAGCCAAGATCTTGGCAGGGGGTACTATGGCTACACCTTC.

CDR3 nucleotide sequence: TGTGCCAGCAACACGGGACAACAGCCCCAGCATTTT. The encoded protein is CASNTGQQPQHF. The V gene is TRBV28, the J gene TRBJ1-5, with D possibly being TRBD1 (6 bases). This CDR3 has 12 amino acids. V shed 7 bases and J shed 7 bases, with 11 bases lying between them. The germline CDR1 and CDR2 sequences are MDHEN and SYDVKM. Full variable domain (remainder filled in from reference TRBV28 and TRBJ1-5): DVKVTQSSRYLVKRTGEKVFLECVQDMDHENMFWYRQDPGLGLRLIYFSYDVKMKEKGDIPEGYSVSREKKERFSLILESASTNQTSMYLCASNTGQQPQHFGDGTRLSIL.

The genes are TRBV28 and TRBJ2-7; D remains unclear. The V gene lost 3 bases and the J gene lost 2 bases, with 11 bases spanning the gap. From germline, CDR1 is MDHEN and CDR2 SYDVKM. The CDR3 is 14 amino acids. As DNA, the CDR3 is TGTGCCAGCAGTTTCCCCAAACCACCCTACGAGCAGTACTTC. It codes for CASSFPKPPYEQYF.

V is TRBV6-5 and J is TRBJ1-2, with TRBD1 matching 7 bases. Germline V gene data show CDR1 as MNHEY and CDR2 as SVGAGI. The CDR3 is 14 amino acids. J lost 0 bases, V lost 7 bases, and 5 bases had no gene match. The CDR3 reads CASTKGTANYGYTF. The CDR3 DNA is TGTGCCAGCACCAAAGGGACAGCTAACTATGGCTACACCTTC.

V and J are TRBV4-1 and TRBJ1-4; the match to TRBD1 covers 8 bases. Trimming cost V 0 bases and J 10 bases; bases outside gene matches: 7. The CDR3 is 15 residues long. The germline gives CDR1 MGHRA, CDR2 YSYEKL. CDR3 amino acids: CASSQERQGWGKLFF. In DNA, the CDR3 is TGCGCCAGCAGCCAAGAAAGACAGGGGTGGGGAAAACTGTTTTTT.

CDR3 coding DNA: TGTGCCAGCAGTTTTGGGAGGTATGAAGCTTTCTTT. Protein sequence: CASSFGRYEAFF. V gene TRBV28 combines with J gene TRBJ1-1; D not certain. Trimming removed 3 bases from V and 7 bases from J, with 9 bases in between. From germline, CDR1 is MDHEN and CDR2 SYDVKM. The CDR3 extends over 12 amino acids.

This chain connects TRBV19 to TRBJ1-5, with TRBD1 identical over 7 bases. The CDR3 covers 14 residues. Germline trimming cut 4 bases from V and 3 bases from J; bases unmatched to any gene: 3. Per the germline V gene, CDR1 is LNHDA and CDR2 is SQIVND (reference sequence). The CDR3 here is CASSTTGTNQPQHF. DNA of the CDR3: TGTGCCAGTAGTACGACAGGGACCAATCAGCCCCAGCATTTT.

The J gene is TRBJ1-2, the V gene TRBV28; no reliable D call. This CDR3 comprises 12 residues. Germline CDR1 and CDR2: MDHEN and SYDVKM. Between the trimmed V and J ends, which lost 8 bases and 1 base, there was a span of 8 bases. CDR3 DNA sequence: TGTGCCAGCCGAGTCGTTAACTATGGCTACACCTTC. Protein sequence: CASRVVNYGYTF.

The chain links TRBV18 to TRBJ1-1, with no clear D. The ends were cut back, 6 bases at V and 2 bases at J, with 4 bases in the middle. The CDR3 totals 11 residues. The germline V gene has CDR1 KGHSH and CDR2 LQKENI. The CDR3: CASSPNTEAFF. In DNA form, the CDR3 reads TGTGCCAGCTCGCCCAACACTGAAGCTTTCTTT.

The chain has TRBV28 and TRBJ1-2, with D uncertain. The CDR3 length is 16 residues. V shed 6 bases and J shed 3 bases, with 20 bases lying between them. Germline CDR1 and CDR2: MDHEN and SYDVKM. This CDR3 is CASSDPGTLFYYGYTF. The CDR3 DNA is TGTGCCAGCAGCGACCCCGGAACACTTTTTTACTATGGCTACACCTTC.

This sequence joins TRBV27 and TRBJ2-1; TRBD2 matches at 10 bases. Germline loops: CDR1 MNHEY, CDR2 SMNVEV (reference sequence). CDR3 length: 15 amino acids. V lost 2 bases, J lost 4 bases, and 2 bases stayed unmatched. The CDR3: CASSLGLAVYNEQFF. CDR3 sequence (DNA): TGTGCCAGCAGTTTAGGACTAGCGGTATACAATGAGCAGTTCTTC.

This rearrangement joins TRBV9 to TRBJ1-5; D unclear. This CDR3 comprises 13 residues. Germline CDR1 SGDLS, CDR2 YYNGEE. Between the trimmed V and J ends, which lost 0 bases and 4 bases, there was a span of 5 bases. The CDR3, as DNA: TGTGCCAGCAGCGTAGCTGAAAATCAGCCCCAGCATTTT. It specifies CASSVAENQPQHF.

The chain is built from TRBV3-1 (or the pseudogene TRBV3-2) and TRBJ2-5, with 7 positions matching TRBD2. The ends lost 4 bases at V and 2 bases at J; junction bases unmatched: 4. Germline V gene lookup returns CDR1 LGHDT and CDR2 YNNKEL (reference sequence). This CDR3 comprises 14 residues. The DNA of the CDR3 is TGTGCCAGCAGCCTTCTAGCGGAGCAAGAGACCCAGTACTTC. It translates to CASSLLAEQETQYF.

The rearrangement links TRBV5-1 to TRBJ1-1; D ambiguous. V lost 2 bases and J lost 3, with 14 bases in between. The CDR3 length is 15 residues. Germline CDR1 reads SGHRS; CDR2 reads YFSETQ. The DNA of the CDR3 is TGCGCCAGCAGCTTCAGCCTAAGGGAGGACACTGAAGCTTTCTTT. Residues: CASSFSLREDTEAFF.

The V gene is TRBV27, the J gene TRBJ1-1; D not certain. The CDR3 sequence is 14 residues long. The V end was cut by 6 bases, the J end by 1 base, with 12 bases between. Germline loops: CDR1 MNHEY, CDR2 SMNVEV (reference sequence). For the CDR3, the DNA is TGTGCCAGCAGAAAGAGCGGGGAGAACACTGAAGCTTTCTTT. Translated, it gives CASRKSGENTEAFF.

The J gene is TRBJ2-2, the V gene TRBV6-5; 8 bases match TRBD2. V was pared by 4 bases and J by 6 bases, with 7 bases of the junction left unmatched. The germline gives CDR1 MNHEY, CDR2 SVGAGI. This CDR3 has 15 residues. The CDR3 DNA is TGTGCCAGCAGTTGGGGGACTAGGGTATCCGGGGAGCTGTTTTTT. It codes for CASSWGTRVSGELFF.

The chain joins TRBV24-1 to TRBJ1-2; the D is unclear. Germline V gene sequence: CDR1 KGHDR, CDR2 SFDVKD. The germline V and J ends were trimmed by 4 bases and 8 bases, with 13 bases remaining between them. CDR3 length equals 13 residues. The CDR3 reads CATSEPGVGGYTF. CDR3 in DNA: TGTGCCACCAGTGAACCAGGTGTGGGGGGCTACACCTTC.

The V and J genes are TRBV27 and TRBJ1-1, with TRBD1 matching over 11 bases. V shed 2 bases, J shed 1 base, and the junction held 3 bases outside the gene matches. There are 16 residues in the CDR3. The germline V gene encodes CDR1 MNHEY and CDR2 SMNVEV (reference sequence). The CDR3 DNA reads TGTGCCAGCAGTTTAGGACAGGGGGCTCGGAACACTGAAGCTTTCTTT. Translation: CASSLGQGARNTEAFF.

V gene TRBV6-2 or TRBV6-3 combines with J gene TRBJ1-5; no firm D call. The CDR3 spans 15 residues. The germline CDR1 and CDR2 sequences are MNHEY and SVGEGT. The V gene lost 7 bases and the J gene lost 0 bases, with 13 bases spanning the gap. Written as DNA, the CDR3 is TGTGCCAGCACCCCCGACAACCTTAGCAATCAGCCCCAGCATTTT. Translating gives CASTPDNLSNQPQHF.

V usage is TRBV7-9 and J usage is TRBJ2-1, with 7 bases fitting TRBD2. The CDR3 sequence is 18 residues long. The ends lost 2 bases at V and 7 bases at J; junction bases unmatched: 17. Germline-derived CDR1 and CDR2 are SEHNR and FQNEAQ (reference sequence). CDR3 loop: CASSLKEGGRFSRNEQFF. DNA for the CDR3: TGTGCCAGCAGCTTAAAGGAGGGAGGGCGTTTCTCCAGAAATGAGCAGTTCTTC. Filled out from reference TRBV7-9 and TRBJ2-1, the complete variable domain reads DTGVSQNPRHKITKRGQNVTFRCDPISEHNRLYWYRQTLGQGPEFLTYFQNEAQLEKSRLLSDRFSAERPKGSFSTLEIQRTEQGDSAMYLCASSLKEGGRFSRNEQFFGPGTRLTVL.

The rearrangement uses TRBV19 and TRBJ1-2, with a tentative D call TRBD1 (5 bases). Trimming took 7 bases from V and 6 from J, leaving 12 bases between them. CDR1 is LNHDA and CDR2 is SQIVND in the germline V gene (reference sequence). The CDR3 loop spans 12 amino acids. CDR3 DNA sequence: TGTGCCAGTAACAACAGGTTACATGGCTACACCTTC. Amino acids: CASNNRLHGYTF.